A single sample gave rise to the 13 T cell receptor beta chains below, sequenced in a study of Tregs in tolerant kidney transplant recipients. Sequenced by immunoSEQ multiplex PCR; TCRdb stores in-frame clones only, minus some. The sample holds about 30,000 clones. Sequencing used CD8+ T cells from blood, obtained before the transplant. These receptors were collected from a human donor who received a combined kidney and bone marrow transplant.

Note on this clone: The read finishes 3 residues shy of the CDR3 end, and the germline J gene is used to complete it. V is TRBV19 and J is TRBJ2-1, with D possibly being TRBD2 (6 bases). This CDR3 comprises 12 residues. The germline V gene encodes CDR1 LNHDA and CDR2 SQIVND (reference sequence). Trimming stripped 3 bases from V and 7 bases from J, with 7 bases between. CDR3 amino acids: CASSMEGNEQFF. CDR3 DNA (partial): TGTGCCAGTAGTATGGAGGGGAATGAG.

Regarding this clone: The CDR3 end falls 3 residues outside the read, so it is completed with the germline J gene. This rearrangement joins TRBV11-2 to TRBJ1-3; D gene ambiguous. V lost 5 bases and J 4 bases, leaving 6 bases between the germline ends. Per germline, CDR1 SGHAT and CDR2 FQNNGV. The CDR3 covers 12 residues. The CDR3 here is CASSLRGNTIYF. The sequenced part of the CDR3 DNA is TGTGCCAGCAGCCTCAGGGGAAACACC.

Concerning this clone itself: The read gets to within 3 residues of the CDR3 end, and the germline J gene fills in the rest. V and J are TRBV19 and TRBJ2-7, with TRBD1 matching over 11 bases. V lost 9 bases and J lost 4; bases outside the gene matches: 5. The V gene's germline CDR1 is LNHDA and CDR2 SQIVND (reference sequence). CDR3 length equals 13 residues. The CDR3 reads CASGTGGPYEQYF. The sequenced part of the CDR3 DNA is TGTGCCAGCGGGACAGGGGGTCCTTACGAG.

As regards this clone: Coverage ceases 3 residues before the CDR3 finishes, and the germline J gene fills in the end. The chain links TRBV2 to TRBJ1-6, with D possibly TRBD1 on 6 matching bases. CDR1 is SNHLY, CDR2 FYNNEI, per germline. Trimming removed 10 bases at V and 9 bases at J, with 22 bases between. This CDR3 spans 15 amino acids. The CDR3 sequence is CATGQTQGFRSPLHF. The DNA read from the CDR3 is TGTGCCACCGGACAAACTCAGGGGTTTCGTTCACCC.

A note on this clone: The read ends 3 residues shy of where the CDR3 ends; the end is completed using the germline J gene. The chain links TRBV19 to TRBJ1-1; 8 nucleotides match TRBD1. J gave up 1 base and V 10 bases, and 5 bases lay outside the gene matches. The CDR3 is 13 residues long. Germline CDR1 is LNHDA and CDR2 is SQIVND (reference sequence). This CDR3 is CATITGGNTEAFF. CDR3 DNA, as far as it was read: TGTGCCACTATCACAGGGGGGAACACTGAA.

As for this clone: The CDR3 goes on 3 residues after the read ends, and that part is filled in from the germline J gene. V gene TRBV18 combines with J gene TRBJ1-4; 8 nucleotides align to TRBD1. This CDR3 spans 17 amino acids. The J segment lost 0 bases and the V segment lost 5 bases, leaving 8 bases of the junction unmatched. Germline CDR1 is KGHSH and CDR2 is LQKENI. CDR3 in amino acids: CASSSIPGQATNEKLFF. The CDR3 bases that were read are TGTGCCAGCTCATCAATTCCGGGACAGGCAACTAATGAAAAA. Full variable domain (missing parts from reference TRBV18 and TRBJ1-4): NAGVMQNPRHLVRRRGQEARLRCSPMKGHSHVYWYRQLPEEGLKFMVYLQKENIIDESGMPKERFSAEFPKEGPSILRIQQVVRGDSAAYFCASSSIPGQATNEKLFFGSGTQLSVL.

The CDR3: CSAPGQVAYEQYF. The part of the CDR3 DNA that was read is TGCAGTGCACCGGGACAGGTTGCCTACGAG. The V and J genes are TRBV20-1 and TRBJ2-7, with 8 nucleotides matching TRBD1. The CDR3 end lies 3 residues beyond the end of the read and is filled in from the germline J gene. Germline assignment: CDR1 DFQATT and CDR2 SNEGSKA (reference sequence). This CDR3 comprises 13 residues. V shed 6 bases and J 2 bases; nucleotides not matched to a gene: 6.

With regard to this clone: The read ends 3 residues early relative to the CDR3; the germline J gene fills the gap. The chain has TRBV30 and TRBJ2-1; 14 positions match TRBD2. The V and J ends lost 1 base and 1 base, in that order; junction bases with no gene match: 6. This CDR3 is 18 amino acids long. Germline V gene sequence: CDR1 GTSNPN, CDR2 SVGIG (reference sequence). This CDR3 is CAWSGRLAGGVSYNEQFF. The sequenced part of the CDR3 DNA is TGTGCCTGGAGTGGAAGACTAGCGGGAGGGGTATCCTACAATGAG.

Remarks on this clone: Sequencing ends 3 residues short of the CDR3 end; the germline J gene provides the rest. V and J are TRBV6-2 or TRBV6-3 and TRBJ1-1, with D possibly being TRBD1 (6 bases). This CDR3 has 12 residues. Germline V lookup: CDR1 MNHEY, CDR2 SVGEGT. The CDR3 sequence is CASTIAGVEAFF. The sequenced part of the CDR3 DNA is TGTGCCAGCACTATCGCAGGGGTCGAA.

Turning to this clone: The missing CDR3 end, 3 residues past where the read stops, is filled in from the germline J gene. The gene calls are TRBV2 and TRBJ2-3, with 13 bases fitting TRBD2. Unmatched junction bases numbered 13, after V lost 3 bases and J lost 4 bases. CDR1 and CDR2 (germline): SNHLY, FYNNEI. The CDR3 runs to 19 residues. The CDR3 region is CASSEGTSGISSIADTQYF. Incomplete CDR3 DNA: TGTGCCAGCAGTGAGGGGACTAGCGGGATCTCCAGCATCGCAGATACG.

As concerns this clone: The read ends 3 residues early relative to the CDR3; the germline J gene fills the gap. The V and J genes are TRBV19 and TRBJ2-1, with D unresolved. The CDR3 runs 14 residues. The V end lost 5 bases, the J end lost 7 bases, and 15 bases lay between the germline ends. From germline, CDR1 is LNHDA and CDR2 SQIVND (reference sequence). CDR3 in amino acids: CASSPWASRNEQFF. The sequenced CDR3 bases are TGTGCCAGTAGTCCCTGGGCAAGCAGGAATGAG.

On this clone itself: The read stops 3 residues short of the end of the CDR3; the missing end is completed from the germline J gene. V usage is TRBV6-2 or TRBV6-3 and J usage is TRBJ2-5; D is unresolved. The V gene's germline CDR1 is MNHEY and CDR2 SVGEGT. The CDR3 length is 13 residues. Trimming took off 2 bases at V and 5 bases at J, with 9 bases between the two ends. The CDR3 sequence: CASSYNSLETQYF. CDR3 DNA, as far as it was read: TGTGCCAGCAGTTACAACTCCCTGGAGACC.

Measured by frequency, this clone is medium-sized. Sequencing ends 3 residues short of the CDR3 end; the germline J gene provides the rest. V gene TRBV13 combines with J gene TRBJ2-4; 10 positions match TRBD1. J lost 6 bases, V lost 11 bases, and 7 bases had no gene match. This CDR3 comprises 13 residues. Germline V gene lookup returns CDR1 PRHDT and CDR2 FYEKMQ (reference sequence). This chain's CDR3 is CAVDRDRGNIQYF. Incomplete CDR3 DNA: TGTGCCGTTGACCGGGACAGGGGAAACATT.